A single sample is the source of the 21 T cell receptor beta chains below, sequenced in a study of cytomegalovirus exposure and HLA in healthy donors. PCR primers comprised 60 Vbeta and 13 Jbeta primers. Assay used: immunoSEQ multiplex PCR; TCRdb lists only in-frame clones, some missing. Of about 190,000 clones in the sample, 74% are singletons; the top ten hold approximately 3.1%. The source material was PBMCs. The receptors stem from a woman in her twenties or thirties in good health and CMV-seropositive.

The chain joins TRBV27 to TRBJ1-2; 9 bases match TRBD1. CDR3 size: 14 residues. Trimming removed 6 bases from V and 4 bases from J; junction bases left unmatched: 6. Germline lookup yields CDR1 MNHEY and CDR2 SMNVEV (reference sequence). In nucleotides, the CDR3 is TGTGCCAGCAGACGACAGGGGGGACTCTATGGCTACACCTTC. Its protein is CASRRQGGLYGYTF.

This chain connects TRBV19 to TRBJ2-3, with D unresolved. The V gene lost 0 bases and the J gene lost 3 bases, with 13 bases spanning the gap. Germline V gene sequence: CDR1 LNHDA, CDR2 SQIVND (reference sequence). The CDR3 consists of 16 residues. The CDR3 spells CASSIDSTWRTDTQYF. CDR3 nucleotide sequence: TGTGCCAGTAGTATAGACTCAACGTGGCGGACAGATACGCAGTATTTT. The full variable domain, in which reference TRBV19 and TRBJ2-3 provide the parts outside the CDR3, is DGGITQSPKYLFRKEGQNVTLSCEQNLNHDAMYWYRQDPGQGLRLIYYSQIVNDFQKGDIAEGYSVSREKKESFPLTVTSAQKNPTAFYLCASSIDSTWRTDTQYFGPGTRLTVL.

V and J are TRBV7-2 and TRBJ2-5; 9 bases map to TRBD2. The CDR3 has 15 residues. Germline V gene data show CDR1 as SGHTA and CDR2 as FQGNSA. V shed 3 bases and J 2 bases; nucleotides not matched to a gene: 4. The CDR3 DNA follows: TGTGCCAGCAGCTTTTCTAGCGGGGCGCAAGAGACCCAGTACTTC. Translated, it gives CASSFSSGAQETQYF.

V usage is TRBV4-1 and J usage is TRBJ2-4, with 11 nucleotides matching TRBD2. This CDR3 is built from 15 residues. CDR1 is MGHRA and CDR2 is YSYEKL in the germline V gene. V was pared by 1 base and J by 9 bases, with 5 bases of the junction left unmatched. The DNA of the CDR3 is TGCGCCAGCAGCCAAGTAGCGGGAGGGCCGCCCATTCAGTACTTC. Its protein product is CASSQVAGGPPIQYF.

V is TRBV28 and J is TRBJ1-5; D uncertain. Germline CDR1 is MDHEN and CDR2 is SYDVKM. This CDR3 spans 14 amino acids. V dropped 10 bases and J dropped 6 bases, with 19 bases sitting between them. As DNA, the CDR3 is TGTGCCATCTCCCTAGCCGCAGGAGGTCAGCCCCAGCATTTT. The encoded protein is CAISLAAGGQPQHF.

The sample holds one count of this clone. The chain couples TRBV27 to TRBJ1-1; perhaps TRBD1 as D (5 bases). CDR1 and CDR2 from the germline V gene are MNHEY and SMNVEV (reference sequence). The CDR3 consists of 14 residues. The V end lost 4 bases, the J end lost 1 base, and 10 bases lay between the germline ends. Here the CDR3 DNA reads TGTGCCAGCAGTTCGCCAGGGTCGAACACTGAAGCTTTCTTT. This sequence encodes CASSSPGSNTEAFF.

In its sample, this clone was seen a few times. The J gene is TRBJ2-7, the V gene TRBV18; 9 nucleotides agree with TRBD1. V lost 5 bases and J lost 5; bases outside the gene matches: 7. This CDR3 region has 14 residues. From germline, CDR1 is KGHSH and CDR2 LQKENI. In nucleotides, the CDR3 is TGTGCCAGCTCAACTTGGACAGGGGATGACGAGCAGTACTTC. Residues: CASSTWTGDDEQYF.

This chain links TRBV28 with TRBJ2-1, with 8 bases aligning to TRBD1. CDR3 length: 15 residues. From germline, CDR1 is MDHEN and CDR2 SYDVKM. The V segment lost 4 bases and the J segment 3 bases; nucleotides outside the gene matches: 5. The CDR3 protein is CASSSTGTGYNEQFF. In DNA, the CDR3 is TGTGCCAGCAGTTCAACGGGGACAGGCTACAATGAGCAGTTCTTC. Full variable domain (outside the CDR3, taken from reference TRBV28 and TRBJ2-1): DVKVTQSSRYLVKRTGEKVFLECVQDMDHENMFWYRQDPGLGLRLIYFSYDVKMKEKGDIPEGYSVSREKKERFSLILESASTNQTSMYLCASSSTGTGYNEQFFGPGTRLTVL.

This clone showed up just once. The CDR3 DNA reads TGCAGTGCGGACCCGCAGGGGGAGCAGTACTTC. This gives the protein CSADPQGEQYF. This chain joins TRBV20-1 and TRBJ2-7; D possibly corresponds to TRBD1 (6 bases). Germline V lookup: CDR1 DFQATT, CDR2 SNEGSKA (reference sequence). Trimming took 6 bases from V and 7 from J, leaving 13 bases between them. The CDR3 totals 11 residues.

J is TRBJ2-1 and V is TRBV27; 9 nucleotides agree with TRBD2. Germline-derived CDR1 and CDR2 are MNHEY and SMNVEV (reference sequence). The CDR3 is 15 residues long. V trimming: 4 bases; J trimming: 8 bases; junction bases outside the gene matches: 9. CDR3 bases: TGTGCCAGCAGTTCTGGGACTAGCCGGCTCCATGAGCAGTTCTTC. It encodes CASSSGTSRLHEQFF.

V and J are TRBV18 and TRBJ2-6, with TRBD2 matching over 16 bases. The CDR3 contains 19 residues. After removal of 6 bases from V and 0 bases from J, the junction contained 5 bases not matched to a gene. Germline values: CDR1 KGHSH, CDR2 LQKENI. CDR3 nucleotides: TGTGCCAGCTCTCTTGGGACTAGCGGGAGGGCCTCTGGGGCCAACGTCCTGACTTTC. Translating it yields CASSLGTSGRASGANVLTF.

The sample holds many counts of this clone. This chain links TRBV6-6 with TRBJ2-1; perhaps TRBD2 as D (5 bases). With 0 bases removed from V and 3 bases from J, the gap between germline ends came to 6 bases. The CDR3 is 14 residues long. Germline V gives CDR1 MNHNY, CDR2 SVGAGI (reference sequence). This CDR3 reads CASSYSRVYNEQFF. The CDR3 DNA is TGTGCCAGCAGTTACTCGCGGGTCTACAATGAGCAGTTCTTC.

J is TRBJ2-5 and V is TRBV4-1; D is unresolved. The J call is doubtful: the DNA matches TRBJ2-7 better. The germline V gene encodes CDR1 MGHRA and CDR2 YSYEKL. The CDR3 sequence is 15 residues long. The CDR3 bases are TGCGCCAGCAGCCAAGAGCGGTATAACTCCTACGAGCAGTACTTC. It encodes CASSQERYNSYEQYF.

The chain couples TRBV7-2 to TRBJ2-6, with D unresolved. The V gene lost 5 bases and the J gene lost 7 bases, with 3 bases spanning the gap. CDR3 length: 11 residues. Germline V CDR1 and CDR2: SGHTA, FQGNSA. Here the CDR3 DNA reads TGTGCCAGCAGCCCTGCCAACGTCCTGACTTTC. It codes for CASSPANVLTF.

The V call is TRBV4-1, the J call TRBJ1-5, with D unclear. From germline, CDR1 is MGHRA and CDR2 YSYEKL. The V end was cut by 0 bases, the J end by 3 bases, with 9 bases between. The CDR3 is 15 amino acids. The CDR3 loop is CASSQEAPPNQPQHF. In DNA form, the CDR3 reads TGCGCCAGCAGCCAAGAGGCCCCACCCAATCAGCCCCAGCATTTT.

CDR3 nucleotides: TGTGCCAGCAGTGAGGTGGAGGGTAGCGGAATCCTCTCCTACGAGCAGTACTTC. Protein: CASSEVEGSGILSYEQYF. The J gene is TRBJ2-7, the V gene TRBV2; a possible D gene is TRBD2 (6 bases). Trimming stripped 3 bases from V and 0 bases from J, with 21 bases between. In germline, CDR1 is SNHLY, CDR2 FYNNEI. The CDR3 has 18 amino acids. The full variable domain, with the rest looked up from reference TRBV2 and TRBJ2-7, is EPEVTQTPSHQVTQMGQEVILRCVPISNHLYFYWYRQILGQKVEFLVSFYNNEISEKSEIFDDQFSVERPDGSNFTLKIRSTKLEDSAMYFCASSEVEGSGILSYEQYFGPGTRLTVT.

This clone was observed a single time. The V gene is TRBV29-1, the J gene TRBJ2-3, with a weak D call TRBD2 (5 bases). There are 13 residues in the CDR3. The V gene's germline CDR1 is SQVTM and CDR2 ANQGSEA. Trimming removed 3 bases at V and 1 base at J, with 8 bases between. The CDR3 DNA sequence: TGCAGCGTTGACGGGGTTGGCACAGATACGCAGTATTTT. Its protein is CSVDGVGTDTQYF.

CDR3 sequence reads: CASKPQGGTDTQYF. The CDR3 DNA is TGTGCCAGCAAGCCCCAAGGGGGCACAGATACGCAGTATTTT. The genes are TRBV28 and TRBJ2-3; D might be TRBD1 (5 bases). The CDR3 has 14 amino acids. Trimming left V 7 bases short and J 1 base short, with 12 bases between. Germline V gene lookup returns CDR1 MDHEN and CDR2 SYDVKM. The variable domain in full, with the rest retrieved from reference TRBV28 and TRBJ2-3, is DVKVTQSSRYLVKRTGEKVFLECVQDMDHENMFWYRQDPGLGLRLIYFSYDVKMKEKGDIPEGYSVSREKKERFSLILESASTNQTSMYLCASKPQGGTDTQYFGPGTRLTVL.

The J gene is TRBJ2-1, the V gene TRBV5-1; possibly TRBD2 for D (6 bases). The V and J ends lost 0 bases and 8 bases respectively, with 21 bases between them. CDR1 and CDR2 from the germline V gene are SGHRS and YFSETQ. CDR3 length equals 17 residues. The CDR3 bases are TGCGCCAGCAGCTTGGCTATTCGGGGGATTCACCGGGATGAGCAGTTCTTC. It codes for CASSLAIRGIHRDEQFF.

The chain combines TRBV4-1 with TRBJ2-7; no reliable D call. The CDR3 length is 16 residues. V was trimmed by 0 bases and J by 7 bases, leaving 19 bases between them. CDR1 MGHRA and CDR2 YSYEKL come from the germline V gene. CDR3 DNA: TGCGCCAGCAGCCAAGAAGAAGCGATGGCCCACTTAGAGCAGTACTTC. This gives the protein CASSQEEAMAHLEQYF.

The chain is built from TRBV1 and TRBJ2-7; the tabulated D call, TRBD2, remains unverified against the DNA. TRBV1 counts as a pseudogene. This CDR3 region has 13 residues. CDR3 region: CTSSSSWEDEQYF. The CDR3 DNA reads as TGCACCAGCAGCTCCTCATGGGAGGACGAGCAGTACTTC.